Listed here are 14 T cell receptor beta chains from one sample, sequenced in a study of radiotherapy plus CTLA-4 blockade in lung cancer. Sequenced by immunoSEQ multiplex PCR; TCRdb stores in-frame clones only, minus some. The data show tens of thousands of clones, about three quarters seen once. Specimen: peripheral blood, collected from a patient treated with radiotherapy plus ipilimumab. These receptors all come from a human donor with non-small cell lung cancer who had a partial response to radiotherapy plus ipilimumab.

This chain links TRBV6-1 with TRBJ2-7; the match to TRBD1 covers 7 bases. This CDR3 region has 14 residues. The germline gives CDR1 MNHNS, CDR2 SASEGT. V trimming: 7 bases; J trimming: 0 bases; junction bases outside the gene matches: 6. DNA for the CDR3: TGTGCCAGCACTCAGGACAGGTCCTCCTACGAGCAGTACTTC. It codes for CASTQDRSSYEQYF.

This clone was observed a few times. The V gene is TRBV9, the J gene TRBJ2-5; TRBD2 might be the D (5 bases). Trimming removed 3 bases from V and 4 bases from J, with 13 bases in between. Germline-derived CDR1 and CDR2 are SGDLS and YYNGEE. The CDR3 is 14 residues long. CDR3 in amino acids: CASSDQVGGETQYF. The CDR3 DNA follows: TGTGCCAGCAGCGACCAGGTTGGAGGAGAGACCCAGTACTTC.

The chain links TRBV19 to TRBJ2-6; 10 nucleotides agree with TRBD1. Losses at the gene ends were 7 bases for V and 4 bases for J; bases not matched to a gene: 10. The length of the CDR3 is 17 residues. Per germline, CDR1 LNHDA and CDR2 SQIVND (reference sequence). In DNA, the CDR3 is TGTGCCAGTATCCCCCGGGACAGGGGTAAAGGGGCCAACGTCCTGACTTTC. It encodes CASIPRDRGKGANVLTF. Drawing the rest from reference TRBV19 and TRBJ2-6, the complete variable domain is DGGITQSPKYLFRKEGQNVTLSCEQNLNHDAMYWYRQDPGQGLRLIYYSQIVNDFQKGDIAEGYSVSREKKESFPLTVTSAQKNPTAFYLCASIPRDRGKGANVLTFGAGSRLTVL.

V and J are TRBV2 and TRBJ2-7; 10 bases match TRBD2. There are 14 residues in the CDR3. J lost 1 base, V lost 6 bases, and 3 bases had no gene match. The germline CDR1 and CDR2 sequences are SNHLY and FYNNEI. Here the CDR3 reads CASSVAGGSYEQYF. CDR3 in DNA: TGTGCCAGCAGCGTAGCGGGGGGTTCCTACGAGCAGTACTTC.

The chain links TRBV19 to TRBJ1-5, with D possibly being TRBD1 (5 bases). The CDR3 runs to 15 residues. V was trimmed by 7 bases and J by 5 bases, leaving 18 bases between them. CDR1 and CDR2 (germline): LNHDA, SQIVND (reference sequence). CDR3 sequence: CASTFAQGGDQPQHF. CDR3 DNA: TGTGCCAGTACCTTTGCCCAGGGAGGCGATCAGCCCCAGCATTTT. The full variable domain, its missing parts supplied by reference TRBV19 and TRBJ1-5, is DGGITQSPKYLFRKEGQNVTLSCEQNLNHDAMYWYRQDPGQGLRLIYYSQIVNDFQKGDIAEGYSVSREKKESFPLTVTSAQKNPTAFYLCASTFAQGGDQPQHFGDGTRLSIL.

The J gene is TRBJ1-3, the V gene TRBV2; D is perhaps TRBD1 (5 bases). The CDR3 covers 15 residues. Germline V gene lookup returns CDR1 SNHLY and CDR2 FYNNEI. The V end lost 6 bases, the J end lost 0 bases, and 12 bases lay between the germline ends. CDR3: CASRQDISSGNTIYF. The CDR3 coding sequence is TGTGCCAGCAGACAGGACATTAGCTCTGGAAACACCATATATTTT.

The chain joins TRBV5-1 to TRBJ1-3, with D maybe TRBD1 (5 bases). Per the germline V gene, CDR1 is SGHRS and CDR2 is YFSETQ. The germline V and J ends were trimmed by 4 bases and 1 base, with 21 bases remaining between them. This CDR3 is built from 18 residues. The CDR3 loop is CASSRLGGSPTSGNTIYF. Written as DNA, the CDR3 is TGCGCCAGCAGCCGCCTGGGGGGGTCCCCAACATCTGGAAACACCATATATTTT.

This chain connects TRBV29-1 to TRBJ2-2; 10 bases fit TRBD1. The germline V gene encodes CDR1 SQVTM and CDR2 ANQGSEA. Germline trimming cut 7 bases from V and 6 bases from J; bases unmatched to any gene: 11. The CDR3 is 15 residues long. The DNA for the CDR3 is TGCAGCGCGGCTGCGGGGACAGGGGTGTCCGGGGAGCTGTTTTTT. This encodes CSAAAGTGVSGELFF.

This chain links TRBV7-2 with TRBJ1-2, with 11 positions matching TRBD1. Germline assignment: CDR1 SGHTA and CDR2 FQGNSA. Losses at the gene ends were 0 bases for V and 4 bases for J; bases not matched to a gene: 4. This CDR3 spans 16 amino acids. CDR3 DNA: TGTGCCAGCAGCTTAGCGGACAGGGGGCTCGTCTATGGCTACACCTTC. Its translation: CASSLADRGLVYGYTF.

The J gene is TRBJ1-1, the V gene TRBV5-4; 7 bases are shared with TRBD1. The CDR3 covers 15 residues. Per germline, CDR1 SGHNT and CDR2 YYREEE (reference sequence). With 0 bases clipped from V and 6 bases from J, the junction kept 8 bases outside the gene matches. The CDR3 DNA sequence: TGTGCCAGCAGCTTGGCCACAGGGGAAAACGCTGAAGCTTTCTTT. Translated: CASSLATGENAEAFF.

The CDR3 sequence is CASSLASAGGELFF. The CDR3 DNA reads as TGCGCCAGCAGCTTGGCTAGCGCTGGCGGGGAGCTGTTTTTT. The V gene is TRBV5-1, the J gene TRBJ2-2; weak D call: TRBD2 (6 bases). CDR1 and CDR2 (germline): SGHRS, YFSETQ. The CDR3 spans 14 residues. The V and J ends lost 0 bases and 7 bases respectively, with 10 bases between them.

This clone was detected once. This chain links TRBV5-5 with TRBJ1-1; a weak D match, TRBD1 (5 bases). This CDR3 has 15 amino acids. V was shortened by 1 base and J by 4 bases, with 14 bases between the two germline ends. Germline V CDR1 and CDR2: SGHKS, YYEKEE (reference sequence). For the CDR3, the DNA is TGTGCCAGCAGCTTGCCCAGGGTATGGGGCACTGAAGCTTTCTTT. It is translated as CASSLPRVWGTEAFF.

This chain connects TRBV5-1 to TRBJ1-2; 10 positions match TRBD1. After removal of 4 bases from V and 4 bases from J, the junction contained 7 bases not matched to a gene. The CDR3 is 15 residues long. CDR1 is SGHRS and CDR2 is YFSETQ in the germline V gene. CDR3 nucleotide sequence: TGCGCCAGCAGCCTGACAGGGGGCGAAAGCTATGGCTACACCTTC. Translation: CASSLTGGESYGYTF.

This chain connects TRBV6-5 to TRBJ2-7; tentative D call: TRBD1 (5 bases). Trimming stripped 5 bases from V and 1 base from J, with 9 bases between. The CDR3 is 13 amino acids. Germline V gene sequence: CDR1 MNHEY, CDR2 SVGAGI. This CDR3 reads CASSRGNSYEQYF. Written as DNA, the CDR3 is TGTGCCAGCAGTAGGGGAAATTCCTACGAGCAGTACTTC.